The rows below give T cell receptor beta chains drawn from one sample of a study of Ad26.COV2.S vaccination and SARS-CoV-2 variants. This table comes from immunoSEQ multiplex PCR, and its TCRdb copy is limited to in-frame clones, with some not included. The sample includes a few hundred thousand clones, around nine tenths seen only once; the top ten take less than 3%. Specimen: peripheral blood, collected in a trial of Ad26.COV2.S vaccine versus placebo. These TCRs come from a person between 18 and 65 years old who received the Ad26.COV2.S COVID-19 vaccine or a placebo. The conserved cysteine and the conserved F or W are not part of the CDR3 here.

V	J	CDR3
TRBV5-6	TRBJ2-7	ASSETLGTTYEQY
TRBV11-2	TRBJ1-5	ASSSRQTNQPQH
TRBV2	TRBJ2-1	ASSRDRPSYNEQF
TRBV27	TRBJ2-1	ASSTTSGIVDEQF
TRBV7-9	TRBJ2-1	ASSLARGEEF
TRBV6-2/TRBV6-3	TRBJ2-3	ASSSGLAAPTDTQY
TRBV6-5	TRBJ1-2	ASRQRINYGYT
TRBV30	TRBJ1-5	AWSAHTGGNQPQH
TRBV24-1	TRBJ2-3	ATSDRGPTTDTQY
TRBV18	TRBJ2-3	ASSPGTLVSTDTQY
TRBV9	TRBJ2-3	ASSLSGGETDTQY
TRBV6-5	TRBJ1-2	ASNQWDTYGYT
TRBV20-1	TRBJ2-1	SASRLAGIYNEQF
TRBV5-4	TRBJ1-2	ASSFGDYGYT
TRBV19	TRBJ2-5	ASSIRDRQGPKETQY
TRBV11-3	TRBJ1-4	ASSLDRGYDTSTNEKLF
TRBV19	TRBJ1-5	ASSIARGGNQPQH
TRBV11-2	TRBJ2-3	ASSFGTSRISSTDTQY
TRBV7-2	TRBJ1-2	ASSPGGSNYGYT
TRBV12-3/TRBV12-4	TRBJ2-7	ASTRTQAGKKN
TRBV7-2	TRBJ1-2	ASSLRSGYT
TRBV30	TRBJ1-5	AWSRNRNNQPQH
TRBV7-6	TRBJ1-1	ASSSQGATEAF
TRBV19	TRBJ2-2	ASSMVWGKRASGSPGELF
TRBV24-1	TRBJ2-2	ATSGWNTGELF
TRBV5-8	TRBJ1-5	ASSPGLGPSNQPQH
TRBV12-3/TRBV12-4	TRBJ1-5	ASSSQGNQPQH
TRBV3-1/TRBV3-2	TRBJ2-7	ASSYRDRGSYEQY
TRBV10-3	TRBJ2-7	AISEDSTLEQY
TRBV6-5	TRBJ1-3	ASSYRATSGNTIY
TRBV9	TRBJ2-3	ASSARTSGSVHTQY